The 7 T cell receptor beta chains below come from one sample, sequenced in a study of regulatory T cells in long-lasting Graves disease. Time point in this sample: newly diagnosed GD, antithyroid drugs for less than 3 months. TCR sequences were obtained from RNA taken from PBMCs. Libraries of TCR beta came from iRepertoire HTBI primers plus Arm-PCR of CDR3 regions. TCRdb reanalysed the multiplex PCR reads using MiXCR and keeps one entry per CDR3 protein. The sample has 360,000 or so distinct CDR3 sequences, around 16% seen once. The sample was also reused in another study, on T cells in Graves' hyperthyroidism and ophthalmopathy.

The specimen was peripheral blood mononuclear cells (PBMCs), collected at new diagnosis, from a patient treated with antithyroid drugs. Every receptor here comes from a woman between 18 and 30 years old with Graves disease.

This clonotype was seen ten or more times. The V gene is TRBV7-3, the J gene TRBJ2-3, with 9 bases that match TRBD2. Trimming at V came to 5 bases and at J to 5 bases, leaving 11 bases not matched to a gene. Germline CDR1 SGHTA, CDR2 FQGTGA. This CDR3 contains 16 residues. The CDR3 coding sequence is TGTGCCAGCAGCCCTCAAAGCGGGGGGCCAGGAGATACGCAGTATTTT. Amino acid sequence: CASSPQSGGPGDTQYF.

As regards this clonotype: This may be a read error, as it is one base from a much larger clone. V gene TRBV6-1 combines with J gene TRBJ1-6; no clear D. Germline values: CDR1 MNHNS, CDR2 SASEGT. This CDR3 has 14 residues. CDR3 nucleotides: TGTGCCAGCAAAGACGGCTCCTGTAATTCACCCCTCCACTTT. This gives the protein CASKDGSCNSPLHF.

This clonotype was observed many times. CDR3 sequence: CASSLAGGRRGEQFF. CDR3 in DNA: TGTGCCAGCAGCTTAGCGGGGGGGCGGAGGGGCGAGCAGTTCTTC. V and J are TRBV7-2 and TRBJ2-1, with D possibly being TRBD2 (7 bases). The germline V gene has CDR1 SGHTA and CDR2 FQGNSA. Deletions cut 0 bases from V and 10 bases from J, with 16 bases between. The CDR3 spans 15 residues.

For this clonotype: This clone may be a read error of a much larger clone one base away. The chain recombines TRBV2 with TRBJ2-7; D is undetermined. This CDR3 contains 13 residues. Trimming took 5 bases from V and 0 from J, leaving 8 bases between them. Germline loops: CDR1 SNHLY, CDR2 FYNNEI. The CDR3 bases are TGTGCCAGCAGTTCTGATTTCTCCTACGAGCAGTACTTC. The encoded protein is CASSSDFSYEQYF.

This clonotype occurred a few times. CDR3 in amino acids: CASSQVASGSYEQYF. The CDR3 DNA reads as TGCGCCAGCAGCCAAGTGGCTAGCGGGAGCTACGAGCAGTACTTC. The chain carries TRBV4-1 and TRBJ2-7; 10 nucleotides align to TRBD2. CDR1 is MGHRA, CDR2 YSYEKL, per germline. The J segment lost 3 bases and the V segment lost 1 base, leaving 3 bases of the junction unmatched. The CDR3 is made up of 15 amino acids.

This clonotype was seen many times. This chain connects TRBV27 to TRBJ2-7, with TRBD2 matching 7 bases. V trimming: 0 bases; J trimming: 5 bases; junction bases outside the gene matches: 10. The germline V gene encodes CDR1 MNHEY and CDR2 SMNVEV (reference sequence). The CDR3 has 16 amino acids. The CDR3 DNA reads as TGTGCCAGCAGTTTATCATTCTGGGGGAGGGCCAACGAGCAGTACTTC. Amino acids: CASSLSFWGRANEQYF.

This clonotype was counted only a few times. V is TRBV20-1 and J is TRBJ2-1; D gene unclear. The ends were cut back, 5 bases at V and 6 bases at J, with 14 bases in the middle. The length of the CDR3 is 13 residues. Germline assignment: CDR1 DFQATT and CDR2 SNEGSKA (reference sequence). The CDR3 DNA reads TGCAGTGCTCGGTCCCCTATGGGCAATGAGCAGTTCTTC. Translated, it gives CSARSPMGNEQFF.